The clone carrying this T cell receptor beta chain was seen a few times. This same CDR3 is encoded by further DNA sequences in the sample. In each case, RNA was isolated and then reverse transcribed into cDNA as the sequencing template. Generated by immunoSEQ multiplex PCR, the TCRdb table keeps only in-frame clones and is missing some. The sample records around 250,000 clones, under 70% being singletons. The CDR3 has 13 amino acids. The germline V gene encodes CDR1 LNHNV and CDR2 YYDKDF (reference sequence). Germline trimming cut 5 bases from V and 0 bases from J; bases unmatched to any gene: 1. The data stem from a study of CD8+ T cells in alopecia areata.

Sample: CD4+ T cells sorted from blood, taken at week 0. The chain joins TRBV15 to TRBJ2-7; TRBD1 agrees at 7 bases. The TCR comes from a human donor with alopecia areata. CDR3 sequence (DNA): TGTGCCACCAGCCGGGACAGCTCCTACGAGCAGTACTTC. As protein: CATSRDSSYEQYF. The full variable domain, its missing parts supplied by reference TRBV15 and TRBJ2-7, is DAMVIQNPRYQVTQFGKPVTLSCSQTLNHNVMYWYQQKSSQAPKLLFHYYDKDFNNEADTPDNFQSRRPNTSFCFLDIRSPGLGDTAMYLCATSRDSSYEQYFGPGTRLTVT.